These T cell receptor beta chains were read from a single sample in a study of cytomegalovirus exposure and HLA in healthy donors. Clones were sequenced by immunoSEQ multiplex PCR, and TCRdb holds only the in-frame ones, with some missing. Among about 330,000 clones, roughly 87% were seen once, and the ten largest hold 0.95% to 1.5%. The sequencing sample was made of PBMCs. Every receptor here comes from a woman aged 30 to 39 in good health and CMV-seropositive. Each CDR3 is given with its conserved first and last residue.

V gene,CDR3 protein
TRBV9,CASSTGGNEQFF
TRBV4-2,CAVGHFYEQYF
TRBV28,CASVPQGAISGANVLTF
TRBV30,CAWDTGSNLGETQYF
TRBV5-1,CASSTQNTEAFF
TRBV11-2,CASSFSPFQQEGYTF
TRBV5-1,CASSPTRAEQFF
TRBV28,CASSPSFVGPGTDTQYF
TRBV30,CAWGTGIYEQYF
TRBV28,CASSGPFFYEQYF
TRBV5-6,CASSLGNQPQHF
TRBV11-3,CASSSGTLSGRDTGELFF
TRBV5-1,CASSLERGTPWDGYTF
TRBV7-2,CASSLGDGGRRDTQYF
TRBV29-1,CSVEDETGSNYGYTF